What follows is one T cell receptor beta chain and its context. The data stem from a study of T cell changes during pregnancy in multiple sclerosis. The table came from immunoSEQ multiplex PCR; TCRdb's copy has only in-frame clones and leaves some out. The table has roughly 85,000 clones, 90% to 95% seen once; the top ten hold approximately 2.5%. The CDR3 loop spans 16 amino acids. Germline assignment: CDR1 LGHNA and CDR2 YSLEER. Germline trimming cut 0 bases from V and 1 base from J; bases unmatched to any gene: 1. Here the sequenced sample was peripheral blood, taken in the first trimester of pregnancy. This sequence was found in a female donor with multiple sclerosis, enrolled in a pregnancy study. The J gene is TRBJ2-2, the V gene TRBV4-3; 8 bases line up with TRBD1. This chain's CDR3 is CASSQDGTGNTGELFF. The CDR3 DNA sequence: TGCGCCAGCAGCCAAGACGGGACAGGGAACACCGGGGAGCTGTTTTTT.